These T cell receptor beta chains were read from a single sample in a study of T cells in Graves' hyperthyroidism and ophthalmopathy. TCRdb ran MiXCR on the multiplex PCR reads and lists one entry per CDR3 protein. The profile shows roughly 350,000 distinct CDR3 sequences, around 13% of them singletons. Sequencing used blood. These receptors all stem from a woman aged 25 to 39 with Graves' hyperthyroidism. CDR3s include the opening cysteine and the closing phenylalanine or tryptophan. The D gene is left open where the match is weak. Not all rows give a size; the values are once, few, many and, for expanded clones, a class.

V: TRBV27; size: few; D: NA; J: TRBJ1-1; CDR3: CASSVGLGYGAFF; DNA: TGTGCCAGCAGTGTTGGCCTGGGGTATGGAGCTTTCTTT
V: TRBV28; size: many; D: NA; J: TRBJ1-1; CDR3: CASSWLGNTEAFF; DNA: TGTGCCAGCAGTTGGCTGGGGAACACTGAAGCTTTCTTT
V: TRBV6-1; size: many; D: TRBD1; J: TRBJ1-1; CDR3: CASSHWDRGLLNTEAFF; DNA: TGTGCCAGCAGTCACTGGGACAGGGGGCTCTTGAACACTGAAGCTTTCTTT
V: TRBV20-1; size: many; D: TRBD2; J: TRBJ2-3; CDR3: CSAPAPGTSGSTDTQYF; DNA: TGCAGTGCGCCTGCTCCCGGGACTAGCGGCAGCACAGATACGCAGTATTTT
V: TRBV9; size: NA; D: NA; J: TRBJ1-3; CDR3: CASSNSNRAGNTIYF; DNA: TGTGCCAGCAGCAATTCTAACAGGGCTGGAAACACCATATATTTT
V: TRBV11-2; size: many; D: NA; J: TRBJ2-1; CDR3: CASRGTAQGPIYEQFF; DNA: TGTGCCAGCAGGGGGACGGCGCAGGGCCCGATTTATGAGCAGTTCTTC
V: TRBV28; size: NA; D: NA; J: TRBJ1-2; CDR3: CASSLRVGGYTF; DNA: TGTGCCAGCAGTTTGAGAGTTGGTGGCTACACCTTC
V: TRBV2; size: many; D: NA; J: TRBJ2-1; CDR3: CASSELRSSYNEQFF; DNA: TGTGCCAGCAGTGAACTGCGAAGCTCCTACAATGAGCAGTTCTTC
V: TRBV12-3/TRBV12-4; size: NA; D: TRBD1; J: TRBJ2-2; CDR3: CASSFGQGGSGDTGELSF; DNA: TGTGCCAGCAGTTTCGGACAGGGGGGTAGCGGAGACACCGGGGAGCTGTCTTTT
V: TRBV27; size: few; D: NA; J: TRBJ1-5; CDR3: CATGTALNQPQHF; DNA: TGTGCCACCGGGACGGCCCTTAATCAGCCCCAGCATTTT
V: TRBV13; size: NA; D: TRBD2; J: TRBJ2-1; CDR3: CASSLASTGRPPNEQFF; DNA: TGTGCCAGCAGCTTAGCTTCTACCGGGAGGCCACCAAATGAGCAGTTCTTC
V: TRBV29-1; size: few; D: NA; J: TRBJ2-4; CDR3: CSALGELTIQYF; DNA: TGCAGCGCCCTCGGGGAGTTGACCATTCAGTACTTC
V: TRBV19; size: many; D: NA; J: TRBJ1-2; CDR3: CASSITGDNYGYTF; DNA: TGTGCCAGTAGTATAACCGGGGACAACTATGGCTACACCTTC
V: TRBV2; size: NA; D: NA; J: TRBJ1-1; CDR3: CASSEGVQAFF; DNA: TGTGCCAGCAGTGAAGGGGTTCAAGCTTTCTTT
V: TRBV27; size: many; D: NA; J: TRBJ2-7; CDR3: CASSVAGVLRRGRDEQYF; DNA: TGTGCCAGCAGCGTAGCTGGAGTCCTCCGTAGGGGTCGTGACGAGCAGTACTTC
V: TRBV6-1; size: few; D: NA; J: TRBJ2-1; CDR3: CASSDAADSYNEQFF; DNA: TGTGCCAGCAGTGACGCGGCTGACTCCTACAATGAGCAGTTCTTC
V: TRBV20-1; size: NA; D: TRBD2; J: TRBJ2-7; CDR3: CSARDPGGEQYF; DNA: TGCAGTGCTAGAGATCCGGGAGGCGAGCAGTACTTC
V: TRBV29-1; size: NA; D: NA; J: TRBJ2-5; CDR3: CSVVEIETQYF; DNA: TGCAGCGTTGTAGAGATTGAGACCCAGTACTTC
V: TRBV11-2; size: many; D: NA; J: TRBJ2-7; CDR3: CASSLVGATLYEQYF; DNA: TGTGCCAGCAGCTTAGTAGGAGCGACGCTCTACGAGCAGTACTTC
V: TRBV20-1; size: NA; D: NA; J: TRBJ2-6; CDR3: CSASGAGANVLTF; DNA: TGCAGTGCTAGTGGCGCTGGGGCCAACGTCCTGACTTTC
V: TRBV27; size: many; D: NA; J: TRBJ2-5; CDR3: CASSSVRQETQYF; DNA: TGTGCCAGCAGTAGTGTGCGACAAGAGACCCAGTACTTC
V: TRBV2; size: NA; D: TRBD2; J: TRBJ2-1; CDR3: CASSDRLAGRTYNEQFF; DNA: TGTGCCAGCAGTGATCGACTAGCGGGACGCACCTACAATGAGCAGTTCTTC
V: TRBV20-1; size: NA; D: NA; J: TRBJ2-3; CDR3: CSANSGADTQYF; DNA: TGCAGTGCTAACTCGGGGGCAGATACGCAGTATTTT
V: TRBV5-5; size: NA; D: TRBD2; J: TRBJ2-1; CDR3: CASSLRAGLAGVGEQFF; DNA: TGTGCCAGCAGCTTGAGGGCGGGGCTAGCGGGAGTGGGAGAGCAGTTCTTC
V: TRBV4-1; size: NA; D: TRBD2; J: TRBJ2-1; CDR3: CASSQVGLVRNEQFF; DNA: TGCGCCAGCAGCCAAGTGGGACTAGTCCGCAATGAGCAGTTCTTC
V: TRBV11-2; size: NA; D: TRBD1; J: TRBJ2-5; CDR3: CASSFEGTAQETQYF; DNA: TGTGCCAGCAGCTTTGAAGGGACAGCCCAAGAGACCCAGTACTTC
V: TRBV11-2; size: few; D: NA; J: TRBJ2-1; CDR3: CASSLSSAAYNEQFF; DNA: TGTGCCAGCAGCTTAAGTAGCGCTGCGTACAATGAGCAGTTCTTC
V: TRBV7-7; size: few; D: NA; J: TRBJ2-5; CDR3: CASSPVPGHSIGQYF; DNA: TGTGCTAGCAGTCCTGTACCAGGACACTCCATCGGCCAGTACTTC
V: TRBV28; size: many; D: NA; J: TRBJ1-2; CDR3: CASSPHNRVYGYTF; DNA: TGTGCCAGCAGTCCCCACAACAGGGTGTATGGCTACACCTTC
V: TRBV18; size: many; D: TRBD1; J: TRBJ1-1; CDR3: CASSATTGGGTEAFF; DNA: TGTGCCAGCTCAGCAACTACAGGGGGCGGCACTGAAGCTTTCTTT
V: TRBV11-2; size: NA; D: NA; J: TRBJ2-5; CDR3: CASSSVAGETQYF; DNA: TGTGCCAGCAGCTCCGTCGCAGGGGAGACCCAGTACTTC
V: TRBV18; size: many; D: TRBD1; J: TRBJ2-1; CDR3: CASSPNTGAYYNEQFF; DNA: TGTGCCAGCTCACCTAACACAGGGGCCTATTACAATGAGCAGTTCTTC
V: TRBV6-6; size: many; D: TRBD1; J: TRBJ1-2; CDR3: CASSYSIGGGDYGYTF; DNA: TGTGCCAGCAGTTACTCGATTGGAGGGGGCGACTATGGCTACACCTTC
V: TRBV28; size: many; D: TRBD2; J: TRBJ2-1; CDR3: CASSFSSGPYNEQFF; DNA: TGTGCCAGCAGTTTTTCTAGCGGGCCCTACAATGAGCAGTTCTTC
V: TRBV3-1; size: NA; D: TRBD2; J: TRBJ2-1; CDR3: CASSQERDPGLPVNGQFF; DNA: TGTGCCAGCAGCCAAGAACGGGACCCGGGACTACCCGTTAATGGGCAGTTCTTC
V: TRBV20-1; size: NA; D: TRBD2; J: TRBJ2-3; CDR3: CSARVSGGTDTQYF; DNA: TGCAGTGCTAGAGTTAGCGGGGGCACAGATACGCAGTATTTT
V: TRBV11-2; size: many; D: TRBD2; J: TRBJ2-7; CDR3: CASSKISGRIYNEQYF; DNA: TGTGCCAGCAGCAAAATTAGCGGGAGAATTTACAACGAGCAGTACTTC
V: TRBV4-1; size: NA; D: NA; J: TRBJ1-2; CDR3: CASSQTPPNYGYTF; DNA: TGCGCCAGCAGCCAAACCCCACCTAACTATGGCTACACCTTC
V: TRBV19; size: few; D: TRBD2; J: TRBJ2-1; CDR3: CASSMGLAGDEQFF; DNA: TGTGCCAGTAGTATGGGGCTAGCGGGAGACGAGCAGTTCTTC
V: TRBV6-1; size: many; D: NA; J: TRBJ1-6; CDR3: CASSEEGLALHF; DNA: TGTGCCAGCAGTGAAGAGGGGTTAGCCCTCCACTTT
V: TRBV20-1; size: NA; D: TRBD2; J: TRBJ2-5; CDR3: CSVTRPTPLAGGAETQYF; DNA: TGCAGTGTAACCCGCCCCACTCCCCTAGCGGGAGGAGCGGAGACCCAGTACTTC
V: TRBV20-1; size: many; D: NA; J: TRBJ2-7; CDR3: CSAVDYSAEQYF; DNA: TGCAGTGCCGTGGACTATTCGGCCGAGCAGTACTTC